This entry is about one T cell receptor (beta chain). This sample was taken from a study of blood T cell repertoires in COVID-19. Germline V gene sequence: CDR1 SGHRS, CDR2 YFSETQ. This CDR3 comprises 13 residues. Trimming took off 1 base at V and 7 bases at J, with 12 bases between the two ends. Cohorts were assigned according to the clinical history that participants reported. Produced via immunoSEQ multiplex PCR; TCRdb's table is partial and in-frame only. Here the sample spans about 310,000 clones, 70% to 90% being singletons. Sequencing was performed on PBMCs or T cells enriched from blood (not recorded which). The receptor was derived from a young man who had recovered from COVID-19. The rearrangement uses TRBV5-1 and TRBJ2-7; D remains unclear. CDR3 residues: CASSLYSALEQYF. DNA for the CDR3: TGCGCCAGCAGCTTGTACTCTGCACTGGAGCAGTACTTC.